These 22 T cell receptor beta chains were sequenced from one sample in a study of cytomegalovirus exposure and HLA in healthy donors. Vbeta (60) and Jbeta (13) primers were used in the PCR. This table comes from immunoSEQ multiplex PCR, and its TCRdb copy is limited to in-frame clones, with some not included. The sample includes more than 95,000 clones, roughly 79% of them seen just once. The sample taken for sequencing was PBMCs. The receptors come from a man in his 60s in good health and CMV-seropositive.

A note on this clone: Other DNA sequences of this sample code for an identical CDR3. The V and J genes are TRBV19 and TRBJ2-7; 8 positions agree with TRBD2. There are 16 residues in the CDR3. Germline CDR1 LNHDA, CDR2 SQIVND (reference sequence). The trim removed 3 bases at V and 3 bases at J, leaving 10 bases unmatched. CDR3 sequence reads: CASSIGAGAIYYEQYF. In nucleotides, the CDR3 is TGTGCCAGTAGTATTGGAGCGGGGGCAATATACTACGAGCAGTACTTC.

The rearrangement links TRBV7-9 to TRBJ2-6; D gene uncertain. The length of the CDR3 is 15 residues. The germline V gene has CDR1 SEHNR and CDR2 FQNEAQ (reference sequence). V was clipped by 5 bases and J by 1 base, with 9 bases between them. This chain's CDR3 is CASSEERSGANVLTF. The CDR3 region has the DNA TGTGCCAGCAGCGAGGAGAGATCTGGGGCCAACGTCCTGACTTTC.

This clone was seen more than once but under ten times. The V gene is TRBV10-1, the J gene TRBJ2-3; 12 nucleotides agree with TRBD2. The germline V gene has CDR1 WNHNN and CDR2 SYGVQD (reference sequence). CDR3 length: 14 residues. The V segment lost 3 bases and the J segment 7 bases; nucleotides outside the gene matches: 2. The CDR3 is CASSEGLAGNTQYF. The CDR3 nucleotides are TGCGCCAGCAGTGAAGGACTAGCGGGGAATACGCAGTATTTT.

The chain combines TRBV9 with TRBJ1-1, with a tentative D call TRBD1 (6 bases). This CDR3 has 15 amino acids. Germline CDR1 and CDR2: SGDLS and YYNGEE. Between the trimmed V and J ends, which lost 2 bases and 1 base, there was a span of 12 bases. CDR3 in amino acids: CASSVRGGPNTEAFF. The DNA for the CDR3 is TGTGCCAGCAGCGTGAGAGGGGGACCGAACACTGAAGCTTTCTTT. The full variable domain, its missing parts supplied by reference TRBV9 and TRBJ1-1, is DSGVTQTPKHLITATGQRVTLRCSPRSGDLSVYWYQQSLDQGLQFLIQYYNGEERAKGNILERFSAQQFPDLHSELNLSSLELGDSALYFCASSVRGGPNTEAFFGQGTRLTVV.

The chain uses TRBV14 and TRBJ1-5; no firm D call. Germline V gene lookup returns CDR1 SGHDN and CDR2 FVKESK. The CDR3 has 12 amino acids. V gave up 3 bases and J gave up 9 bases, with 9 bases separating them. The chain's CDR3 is CASSHSSGPQHF. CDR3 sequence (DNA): TGTGCCAGCAGCCACTCCTCCGGGCCCCAGCATTTT.

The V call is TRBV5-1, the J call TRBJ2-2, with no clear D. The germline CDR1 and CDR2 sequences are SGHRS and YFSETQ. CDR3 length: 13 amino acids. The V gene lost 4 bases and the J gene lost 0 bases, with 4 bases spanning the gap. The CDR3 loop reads CASSQANTGELFF. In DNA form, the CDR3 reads TGCGCCAGCAGCCAGGCGAACACCGGGGAGCTGTTTTTT.

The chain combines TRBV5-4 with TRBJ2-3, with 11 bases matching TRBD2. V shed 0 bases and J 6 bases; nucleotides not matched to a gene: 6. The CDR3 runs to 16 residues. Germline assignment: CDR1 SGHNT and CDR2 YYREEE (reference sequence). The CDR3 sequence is CASSLDLAGGSDTQYF. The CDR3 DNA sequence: TGTGCCAGCAGCTTGGATCTAGCGGGGGGATCGGATACGCAGTATTTT.

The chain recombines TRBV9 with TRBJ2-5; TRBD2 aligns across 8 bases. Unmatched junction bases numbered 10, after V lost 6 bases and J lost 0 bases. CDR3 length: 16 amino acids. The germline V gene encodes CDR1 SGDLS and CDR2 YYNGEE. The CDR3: CASTLGGGTYQETQYF. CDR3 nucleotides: TGTGCCAGCACCCTTGGCGGGGGGACGTACCAAGAGACCCAGTACTTC.

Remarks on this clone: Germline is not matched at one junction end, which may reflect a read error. CDR3 protein: CAGSLAGGGQGSGGYTF. CDR3 DNA sequence: TGTGCCGGCAGCTTAGCTGGGGGGGGACAGGGATCAGGTGGCTACACCTTC. This rearrangement joins TRBV7-2 to TRBJ1-2; 9 nucleotides match TRBD1. CDR3 length: 17 residues. Germline CDR1 and CDR2: SGHTA and FQGNSA.

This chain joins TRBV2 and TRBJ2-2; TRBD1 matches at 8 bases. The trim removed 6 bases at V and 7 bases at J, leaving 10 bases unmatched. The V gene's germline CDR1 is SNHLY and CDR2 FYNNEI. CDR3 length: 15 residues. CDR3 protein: CASSLRGREGGELFF. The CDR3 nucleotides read TGTGCCAGCAGCCTCAGGGGGCGCGAGGGCGGGGAGCTGTTTTTT. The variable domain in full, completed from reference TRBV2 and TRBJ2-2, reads EPEVTQTPSHQVTQMGQEVILRCVPISNHLYFYWYRQILGQKVEFLVSFYNNEISEKSEIFDDQFSVERPDGSNFTLKIRSTKLEDSAMYFCASSLRGREGGELFFGEGSRLTVL.

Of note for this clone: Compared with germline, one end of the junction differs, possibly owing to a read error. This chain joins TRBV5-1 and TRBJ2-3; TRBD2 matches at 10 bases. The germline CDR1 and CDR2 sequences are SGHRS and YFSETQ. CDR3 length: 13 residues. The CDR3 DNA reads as TGCGCCAGCAGCTCGACCAGGACTAGCGGCGAGCATTTT. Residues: CASSSTRTSGEHF.

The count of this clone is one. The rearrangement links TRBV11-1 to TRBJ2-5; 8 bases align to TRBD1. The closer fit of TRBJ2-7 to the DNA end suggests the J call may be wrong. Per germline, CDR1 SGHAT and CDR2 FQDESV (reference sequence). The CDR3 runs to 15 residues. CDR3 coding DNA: TGTGCCAGCAGTTCCCAGACAGGGGTCTCCTACGAGCAGTACTTC. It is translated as CASSSQTGVSYEQYF.

CDR3 coding DNA: TGTGCCAGTAGTAACCAGGGGGCAGTTACTGAAGCTTTCTTT. Translated, it gives CASSNQGAVTEAFF. V and J are TRBV19 and TRBJ1-1; 8 bases align to TRBD1. This CDR3 comprises 14 residues. J lost 5 bases, V lost 4 bases, and 6 bases had no gene match. CDR1 is LNHDA and CDR2 is SQIVND in the germline V gene (reference sequence).

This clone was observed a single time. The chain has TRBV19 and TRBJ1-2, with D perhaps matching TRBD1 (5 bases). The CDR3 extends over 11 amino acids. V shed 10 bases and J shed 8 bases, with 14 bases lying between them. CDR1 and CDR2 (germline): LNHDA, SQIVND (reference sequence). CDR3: CATGGGVGYTF. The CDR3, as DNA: TGTGCCACGGGAGGAGGGGTAGGCTACACCTTC.

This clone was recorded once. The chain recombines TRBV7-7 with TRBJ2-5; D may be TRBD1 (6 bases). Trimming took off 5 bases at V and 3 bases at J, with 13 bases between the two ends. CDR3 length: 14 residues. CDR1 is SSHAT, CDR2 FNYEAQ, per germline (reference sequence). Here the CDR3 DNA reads TGTGCCAGCAGCATTACTTGGACAGAAGAGACCCAGTACTTC. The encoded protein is CASSITWTEETQYF.

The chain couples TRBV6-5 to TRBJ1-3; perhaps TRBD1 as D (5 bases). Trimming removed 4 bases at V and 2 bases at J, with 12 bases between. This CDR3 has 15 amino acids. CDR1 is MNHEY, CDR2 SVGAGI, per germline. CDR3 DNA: TGTGCCAGCAGTTTGGACATCGCCCCTGGAAACACCATATATTTT. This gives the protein CASSLDIAPGNTIYF.

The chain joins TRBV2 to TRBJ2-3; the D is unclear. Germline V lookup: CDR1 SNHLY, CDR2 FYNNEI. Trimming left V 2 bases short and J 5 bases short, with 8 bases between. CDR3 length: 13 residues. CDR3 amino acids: CASSETYEDTQYF. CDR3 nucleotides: TGTGCCAGCAGTGAAACTTACGAAGATACGCAGTATTTT.

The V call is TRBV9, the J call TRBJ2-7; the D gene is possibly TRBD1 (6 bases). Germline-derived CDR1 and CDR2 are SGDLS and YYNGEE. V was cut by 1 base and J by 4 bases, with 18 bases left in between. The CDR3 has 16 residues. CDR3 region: CASSVRVGDRPYEQYF. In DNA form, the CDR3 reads TGTGCCAGCAGCGTAAGGGTTGGAGACAGGCCATACGAGCAGTACTTC.

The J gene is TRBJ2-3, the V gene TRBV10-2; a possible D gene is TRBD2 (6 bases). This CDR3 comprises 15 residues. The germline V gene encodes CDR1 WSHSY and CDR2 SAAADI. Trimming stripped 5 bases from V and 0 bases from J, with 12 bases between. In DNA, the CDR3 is TGCGCCAGCAGTCAAGCGGGCGCTAGCACAGATACGCAGTATTTT. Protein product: CASSQAGASTDTQYF.

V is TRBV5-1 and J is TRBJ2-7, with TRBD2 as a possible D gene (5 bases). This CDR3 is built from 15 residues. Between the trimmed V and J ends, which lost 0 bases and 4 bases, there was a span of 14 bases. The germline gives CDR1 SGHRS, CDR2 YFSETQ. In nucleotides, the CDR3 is TGCGCCAGCAGCTTGGGAGGGTCCCGTACTTACGAGCAGTACTTC. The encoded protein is CASSLGGSRTYEQYF.

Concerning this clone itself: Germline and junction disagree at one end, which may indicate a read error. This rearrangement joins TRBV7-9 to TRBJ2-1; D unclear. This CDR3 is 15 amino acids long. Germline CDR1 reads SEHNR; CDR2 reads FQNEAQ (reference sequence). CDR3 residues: CSSSPSSQYYNEQFF. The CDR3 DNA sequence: TGTTCCAGCAGCCCGTCGTCACAGTACTACAATGAGCAGTTCTTC. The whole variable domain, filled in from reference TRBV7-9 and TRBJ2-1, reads DTGVSQNPRHKITKRGQNVTFRCDPISEHNRLYWYRQTLGQGPEFLTYFQNEAQLEKSRLLSDRFSAERPKGSFSTLEIQRTEQGDSAMYLCSSSPSSQYYNEQFFGPGTRLTVL.

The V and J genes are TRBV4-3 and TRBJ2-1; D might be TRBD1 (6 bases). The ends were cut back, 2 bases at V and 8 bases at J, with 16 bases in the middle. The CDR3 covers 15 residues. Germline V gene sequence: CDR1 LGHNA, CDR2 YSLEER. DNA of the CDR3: TGCGCCAGCAGCCAAAGGGGGAGAGGGAACGATGAGCAGTTCTTC. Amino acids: CASSQRGRGNDEQFF.